The rows below give T cell receptor beta chains drawn from one sample of a study of ipilimumab plus nivolumab after autologous stem cell transplantation. Data came from immunoSEQ multiplex PCR; TCRdb stores just in-frame clones and leaves some out. The table lists approximately 20,000 clones, 77% of them singletons, with about 18% in the top ten. The source was PBMCs, collected in a trial of ipilimumab plus nivolumab as post-transplant consolidation. The receptors derive from a male donor with diffuse large B-cell lymphoma. Each CDR3 is given with its conserved first and last residue. The order of the fields is D gene, J gene, V gene, clone size, CDR3 DNA, CDR3 protein. A D gene is named only where the DNA matches it firmly. Clone size is stated in some rows and not others, as once, few, many or a class when expanded.

D gene: -
J gene: TRBJ2-3
V gene: TRBV7-2
clone size: -
CDR3 DNA: TGTGCCAGCAGTCCTAGTCTCGGGGGTACAGATACGCAGTATTTT
CDR3 protein: CASSPSLGGTDTQYF

D gene: -
J gene: TRBJ2-1
V gene: TRBV7-8
clone size: -
CDR3 DNA: TGTGCCAGCAGCTTCATGGGCCTCAATGAGCAGTTCTTC
CDR3 protein: CASSFMGLNEQFF

D gene: TRBD2
J gene: TRBJ2-1
V gene: TRBV5-6
clone size: -
CDR3 DNA: TGTGCCAGCAGTTCCGAATTTAGCGGGGGGACCTATTACAATGAGCAGTTCTTC
CDR3 protein: CASSSEFSGGTYYNEQFF

D gene: TRBD2
J gene: TRBJ2-1
V gene: TRBV13
clone size: -
CDR3 DNA: TGTGCCAGCAGCGCCCCGGTTTACTCCGGAGCGGGGGGGCTCACATCCTACAATGAGCAGTTCTTC
CDR3 protein: CASSAPVYSGAGGLTSYNEQFF

D gene: TRBD2
J gene: TRBJ2-3
V gene: TRBV4-3
clone size: -
CDR3 DNA: TGCGCCAGCAGCCAGGGCTCACAGCGGGGGGGCGGTGCCACAGATACGCAGTATTTT
CDR3 protein: CASSQGSQRGGGATDTQYF

D gene: -
J gene: TRBJ2-1
V gene: TRBV28
clone size: -
CDR3 DNA: TGTGCCAGTTGCCGAGACACCGCTTTTAATGAGCAGTTCTTC
CDR3 protein: CASCRDTAFNEQFF

D gene: -
J gene: TRBJ2-3
V gene: TRBV5-4
clone size: -
CDR3 DNA: TGTGCCAGCAGCCTCCAAGGGACAGATACGCAGTATTTT
CDR3 protein: CASSLQGTDTQYF

D gene: -
J gene: TRBJ2-7
V gene: TRBV5-1
clone size: once
CDR3 DNA: TGCGCCAGCACCCGGGACGCGAACGAGCAGTACTTC
CDR3 protein: CASTRDANEQYF

D gene: -
J gene: TRBJ2-7
V gene: TRBV5-1
clone size: -
CDR3 DNA: TGCGCCAGCAGCCCCGGGACGGAGACCTACGAGCAGTACTTC
CDR3 protein: CASSPGTETYEQYF

D gene: -
J gene: TRBJ2-7
V gene: TRBV2
clone size: -
CDR3 DNA: TGTGCCAGCAGCGCTCGCCCAGATCTATGGACACCTTACGAGCAGTACTTC
CDR3 protein: CASSARPDLWTPYEQYF

D gene: -
J gene: TRBJ1-2
V gene: TRBV18
clone size: -
CDR3 DNA: TGTGCCAGCTCACCGGACAGTTCTAACTATGGCTACACCTTC
CDR3 protein: CASSPDSSNYGYTF

D gene: -
J gene: TRBJ2-7
V gene: TRBV9
clone size: -
CDR3 DNA: TGTGCCAGCAGCGTAGATGGGTCCACTGGCGAGCAGTACTTC
CDR3 protein: CASSVDGSTGEQYF

D gene: -
J gene: TRBJ1-6
V gene: TRBV6-5
clone size: -
CDR3 DNA: TGTGCCAGCAGTCATTCACCCCTCCACTTT
CDR3 protein: CASSHSPLHF

D gene: -
J gene: TRBJ2-5
V gene: TRBV7-3
clone size: -
CDR3 DNA: TGTGCCAGCAGCTTAGCGGGTTTGGAGACCCAGTACTTC
CDR3 protein: CASSLAGLETQYF

D gene: TRBD1
J gene: TRBJ1-5
V gene: TRBV28
clone size: -
CDR3 DNA: TGTGCCAGCAGATGGACAGGATATAGCAATCAGCCCCAGCATTTT
CDR3 protein: CASRWTGYSNQPQHF

D gene: -
J gene: TRBJ2-7
V gene: TRBV19
clone size: -
CDR3 DNA: TGTGCCAGTAGTTCTTCGGGGTACGAGCAGTACTTC
CDR3 protein: CASSSSGYEQYF

D gene: -
J gene: TRBJ2-2
V gene: TRBV30
clone size: once
CDR3 DNA: TGTGCCTGGACTCGGGCCCCCACCGGGGAGCTGTTTTTT
CDR3 protein: CAWTRAPTGELFF

D gene: -
J gene: TRBJ2-2
V gene: TRBV30
clone size: -
CDR3 DNA: TGTGCCTGTTCGTGGTCGCAGAACACCGGGGAGCTGTTTTTT
CDR3 protein: CACSWSQNTGELFF

D gene: -
J gene: TRBJ2-7
V gene: TRBV23-1
clone size: -
CDR3 DNA: TGCGCCAGCAGTCACCCCGGGGGCACCTACGAGCAGTACTTC
CDR3 protein: CASSHPGGTYEQYF

D gene: TRBD2
J gene: TRBJ2-1
V gene: TRBV7-3
clone size: -
CDR3 DNA: TGTGCCAGCAGCGCTACTAGCGGGGGGGCTAGAGTTGAGCAGTTCTTC
CDR3 protein: CASSATSGGARVEQFF

D gene: TRBD2
J gene: TRBJ2-7
V gene: TRBV4-2
clone size: -
CDR3 DNA: TGTGCCAGCAGCCAAGGTGGGGGGGAATCCTACGAGCAGTACTTC
CDR3 protein: CASSQGGGESYEQYF

D gene: TRBD2
J gene: TRBJ2-1
V gene: TRBV9
clone size: -
CDR3 DNA: TGTGCCAGCAGCGTCCCAAAGAGCGGGGGGGCCTATACTGAGCAGTTCTTC
CDR3 protein: CASSVPKSGGAYTEQFF

D gene: -
J gene: TRBJ1-1
V gene: TRBV12-2
clone size: -
CDR3 DNA: TGTGCAAGTCGCTTAGACGGCGGGACGGAAATGAACACTGAAGCTTTCTTT
CDR3 protein: CASRLDGGTEMNTEAFF

D gene: -
J gene: TRBJ2-7
V gene: TRBV5-6
clone size: -
CDR3 DNA: TGTGCCAGCAGCTTGGCCCGGGAGAAGGCCTACGAGCAGTACTTC
CDR3 protein: CASSLAREKAYEQYF

D gene: -
J gene: TRBJ1-6
V gene: TRBV2
clone size: few
CDR3 DNA: TGTGCCAGCAGCAGAGATAATTCACCCCTCCACTTT
CDR3 protein: CASSRDNSPLHF

D gene: -
J gene: TRBJ2-7
V gene: TRBV4-1
clone size: -
CDR3 DNA: TGCGCCAGCAGCCAAGATCGATGGAGGGGCAGGACCTACTCCTACGAGCAGTACTTC
CDR3 protein: CASSQDRWRGRTYSYEQYF

D gene: -
J gene: TRBJ1-5
V gene: TRBV27
clone size: -
CDR3 DNA: TGTGCCAGCAGTTTATCAGGGGCCTGGGTTAGCAATCAGCCCCAGCATTTT
CDR3 protein: CASSLSGAWVSNQPQHF

D gene: TRBD2
J gene: TRBJ2-2
V gene: TRBV5-1
clone size: -
CDR3 DNA: TGCGCCAGCAGGGGACTAGCGGCGAACACCGGGGAGCTGTTTTTT
CDR3 protein: CASRGLAANTGELFF

D gene: -
J gene: TRBJ2-1
V gene: TRBV6-5
clone size: once
CDR3 DNA: TGTGCCAGCAGTTCCCTGGGGGGAAATGAGCAGTTCTTC
CDR3 protein: CASSSLGGNEQFF

D gene: TRBD2
J gene: TRBJ2-7
V gene: TRBV5-6
clone size: -
CDR3 DNA: TGTGCCAGCAGCTTTGGCGGGAGCGAGCAGTACTTC
CDR3 protein: CASSFGGSEQYF

D gene: -
J gene: TRBJ1-5
V gene: TRBV28
clone size: -
CDR3 DNA: TGTGCCAGCAGGGTCCCGAGTGATAGCAATCAGCCCCAGCATTTT
CDR3 protein: CASRVPSDSNQPQHF